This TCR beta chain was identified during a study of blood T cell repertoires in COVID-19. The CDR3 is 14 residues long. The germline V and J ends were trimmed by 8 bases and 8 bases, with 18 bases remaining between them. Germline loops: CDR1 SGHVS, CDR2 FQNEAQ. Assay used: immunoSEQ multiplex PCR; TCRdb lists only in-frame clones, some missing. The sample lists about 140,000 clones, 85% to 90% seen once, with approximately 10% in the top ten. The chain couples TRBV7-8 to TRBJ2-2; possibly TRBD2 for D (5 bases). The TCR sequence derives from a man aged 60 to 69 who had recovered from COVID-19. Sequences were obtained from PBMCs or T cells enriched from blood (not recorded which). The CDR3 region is CASASGRASGELFF. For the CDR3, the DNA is TGTGCCAGCGCCTCTGGGCGGGCGTCGGGGGAGCTGTTTTTT.